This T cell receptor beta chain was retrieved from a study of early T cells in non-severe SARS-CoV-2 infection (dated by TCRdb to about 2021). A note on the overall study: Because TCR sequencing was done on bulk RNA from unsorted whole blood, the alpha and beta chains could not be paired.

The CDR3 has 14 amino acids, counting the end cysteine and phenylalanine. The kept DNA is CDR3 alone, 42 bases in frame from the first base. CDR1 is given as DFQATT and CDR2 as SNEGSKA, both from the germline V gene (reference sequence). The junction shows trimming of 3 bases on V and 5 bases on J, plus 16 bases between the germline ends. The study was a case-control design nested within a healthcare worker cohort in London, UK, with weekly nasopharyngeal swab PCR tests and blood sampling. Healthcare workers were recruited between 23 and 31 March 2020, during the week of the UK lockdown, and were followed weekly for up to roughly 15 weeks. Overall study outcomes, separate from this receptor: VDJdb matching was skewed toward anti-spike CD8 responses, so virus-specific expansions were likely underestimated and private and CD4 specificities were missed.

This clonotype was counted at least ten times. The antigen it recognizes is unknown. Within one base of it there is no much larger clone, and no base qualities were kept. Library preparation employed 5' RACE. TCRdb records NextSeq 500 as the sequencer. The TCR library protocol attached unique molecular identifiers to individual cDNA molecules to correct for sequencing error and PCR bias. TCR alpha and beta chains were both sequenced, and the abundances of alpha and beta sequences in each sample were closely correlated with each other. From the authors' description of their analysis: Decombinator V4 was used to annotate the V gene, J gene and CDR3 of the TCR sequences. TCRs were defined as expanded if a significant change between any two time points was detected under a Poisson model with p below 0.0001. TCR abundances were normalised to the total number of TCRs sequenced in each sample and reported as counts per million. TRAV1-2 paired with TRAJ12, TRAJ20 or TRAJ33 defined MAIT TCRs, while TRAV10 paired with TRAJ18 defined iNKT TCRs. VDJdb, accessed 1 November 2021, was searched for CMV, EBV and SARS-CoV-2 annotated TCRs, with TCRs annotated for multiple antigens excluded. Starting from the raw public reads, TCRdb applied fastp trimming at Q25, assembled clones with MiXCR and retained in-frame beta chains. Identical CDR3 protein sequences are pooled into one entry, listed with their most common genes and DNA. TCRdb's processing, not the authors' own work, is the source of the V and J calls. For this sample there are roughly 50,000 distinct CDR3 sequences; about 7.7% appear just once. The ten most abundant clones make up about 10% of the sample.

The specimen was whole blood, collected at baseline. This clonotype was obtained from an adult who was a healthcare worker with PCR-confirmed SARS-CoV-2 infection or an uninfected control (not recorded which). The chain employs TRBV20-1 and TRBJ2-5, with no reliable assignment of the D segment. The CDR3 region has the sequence CSASIDSIGETQYF. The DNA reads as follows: TGCAGTGCTAGTATTGACTCCATTGGCGAGACCCAGTACTTC.